This T cell receptor (beta chain) was identified during a study of blood T cell repertoires in COVID-19. Study information: Samples of COVID-19 (acute and convalescent) were obtained from the United States, Italy and Spain. T cells, B-cell-depleted T cells, or PBMCs provided the cDNA or gDNA that served as material.

Per germline, CDR1 SEHNR and CDR2 FQNEAQ (reference sequence). There are 16 residues in the CDR3. V was clipped by 1 base and J by 4 bases; unmatched bases: 5. The protocol was immunoSEQ multiplex PCR, while the TCRdb copy is restricted to in-frame clones and leaves out a portion. Of roughly 250,000 clones listed, roughly 87% are singletons. This study enrolled people aged about 18 to 95 from about two dozen US geographic areas. Participants had their cohort set by participant-reported clinical history. This clonotype was sampled from a woman aged 30 to 39 with acute COVID-19. The sample consisted of PBMCs or T cells enriched from blood (not recorded which). The rearrangement joins TRBV7-9 to TRBJ1-1; 11 nucleotides align to TRBD1. The CDR3 nucleotides are TGTGCCAGCAGCTTAGGTAGTGGGACAGGGGGCACTGAAGCTTTCTTT. This encodes CASSLGSGTGGTEAFF.